A selection of T cell receptor beta chains follows, all from one sample in a study of OX40 agonist ivuxolimab in advanced cancers. Clones were sequenced by immunoSEQ multiplex PCR, and TCRdb holds only the in-frame ones, with some missing. This sample has approximately 44,000 clones, with about four fifths found just once. Source: CD4+ or CD8+ T cells sorted from blood, taken in a trial of the OX40 agonist ivuxolimab. These receptor sequences come from an adult with an advanced solid tumor such as melanoma, head and neck, liver or kidney cancer. CDR3s include the opening cysteine and the closing phenylalanine or tryptophan. D genes are given only for firm matches. Some rows mark clone size as missing; the rest say once, few, many or name a class of expanded clone.

clone size,V gene,D gene,J gene,CDR3 protein,CDR3 DNA
NA,TRBV6-6,NA,TRBJ1-6,CASRSRGGTSPLHF,TGTGCCAGCAGATCCCGAGGGGGAACTTCACCCCTCCACTTT
NA,TRBV6-5,TRBD1,TRBJ1-2,CASSYVGQGISYGYTF,TGTGCCAGCAGTTACGTTGGACAGGGCATATCCTATGGCTACACCTTC
once,TRBV30,NA,TRBJ1-5,CAWSRSRTSHSNQPQHF,TGTGCCTGGAGTCGTAGTAGGACATCTCATAGCAATCAGCCCCAGCATTTT
NA,TRBV7-6,NA,TRBJ1-1,CASSPTAGATEAFF,TGTGCCAGCAGCCCGACTGCGGGGGCAACTGAAGCTTTCTTT
NA,TRBV10-3,TRBD2,TRBJ2-7,CATREGPYEQYF,TGTGCCACGCGGGAGGGCCCCTACGAGCAGTACTTC
NA,TRBV11-2,NA,TRBJ2-1,CASSPIPVGQGGYDEQFF,TGTGCCAGCAGCCCAATCCCCGTCGGGCAGGGGGGGTATGATGAGCAGTTCTTC
NA,TRBV29-1,NA,TRBJ2-1,CSVESRAGTWSSYNEQFF,TGCAGCGTCGAATCTCGAGCCGGGACGTGGAGCTCCTACAATGAGCAGTTCTTC
NA,TRBV18,TRBD2,TRBJ2-1,CASSPPGLAGGDEQFF,TGTGCCAGCTCACCACCGGGACTAGCGGGAGGTGATGAGCAGTTCTTC
NA,TRBV7-9,TRBD1,TRBJ2-3,CASSPMTGVDTQYF,TGTGCCAGCAGCCCGATGACAGGGGTAGATACGCAGTATTTT
NA,TRBV27,TRBD1,TRBJ2-1,CASSFIGTGGLGNEQFF,TGTGCCAGCAGTTTTATCGGAACAGGGGGCTTAGGAAATGAGCAGTTCTTC
once,TRBV18,NA,TRBJ2-5,CASSKRLLDTSRATQYF,TGTGCCAGCTCCAAAAGACTACTCGACACCTCAAGAGCGACCCAGTACTTC
NA,TRBV18,NA,TRBJ2-1,CASSPPEGGLRNEQFF,TGTGCCAGCTCACCACCGGAGGGTGGACTACGTAATGAGCAGTTCTTC
NA,TRBV28,NA,TRBJ1-1,CASREVGPEAFF,TGTGCCAGCAGAGAGGTCGGGCCTGAAGCTTTCTTT
few,TRBV2,NA,TRBJ1-4,CASSETGGFNEKLFF,TGTGCCAGCAGTGAGACAGGAGGGTTTAATGAAAAACTGTTTTTT
NA,TRBV5-4,TRBD2,TRBJ2-5,CASSPGGREQETQYF,TGTGCCAGCAGCCCCGGTGGGCGGGAGCAAGAGACCCAGTACTTC
NA,TRBV7-9,NA,TRBJ2-1,CASSSQTRHNEQFF,TGTGCCAGCAGCTCCCAGACTAGACACAATGAGCAGTTCTTC
NA,TRBV19,NA,TRBJ1-5,CASALGVNQPQHF,TGTGCCAGCGCGCTGGGGGTCAATCAGCCCCAGCATTTT
NA,TRBV5-1,TRBD2,TRBJ2-1,CASSFPTSGSPYNEQFF,TGCGCCAGCAGCTTCCCGACTAGCGGGAGTCCCTACAATGAGCAGTTCTTC
NA,TRBV5-1,NA,TRBJ1-5,CASSADPTGSGNQPQHF,TGCGCCAGCAGCGCGGACCCTACTGGGAGCGGCAATCAGCCCCAGCATTTT
NA,TRBV19,TRBD2,TRBJ2-5,CASRLAGAGTQYF,TGTGCCAGTAGACTAGCGGGAGCGGGGACCCAGTACTTC
few,TRBV6-5,NA,TRBJ2-1,CASSFRGYNEQFF,TGTGCCAGCAGTTTCAGGGGCTACAATGAGCAGTTCTTC
once,TRBV19,NA,TRBJ1-5,CASSITGDNQPQHF,TGTGCCAGTAGTATCACGGGGGACAATCAGCCCCAGCATTTT
once,TRBV30,NA,TRBJ1-2,CAWSVGQPNYGYTF,TGTGCCTGGAGTGTAGGCCAACCTAACTATGGCTACACCTTC
NA,TRBV19,NA,TRBJ2-3,CASSSGNGFPTDTQYF,TGTGCCAGTAGTAGTGGGAATGGGTTCCCCACAGATACGCAGTATTTT
NA,TRBV11-2,NA,TRBJ2-7,CASSLRVVSYEQYF,TGTGCCAGCAGCTTAAGGGTCGTATCCTACGAGCAGTACTTC
once,TRBV30,TRBD1,TRBJ1-2,CAWSPPDRGMDGYTF,TGTGCCTGGAGTCCCCCGGACAGGGGCATGGATGGCTACACCTTC
NA,TRBV28,NA,TRBJ2-7,CASSPRLVHEQYF,TGTGCCAGCAGCCCTAGGCTGGTTCACGAGCAGTACTTC
NA,TRBV18,NA,TRBJ1-1,CASSPQQHTEAFF,TGTGCCAGCTCACCACAACAGCACACTGAAGCTTTCTTT
NA,TRBV6-5,NA,TRBJ2-7,CASSYSMVQGEQYF,TGTGCCAGCAGTTACTCGATGGTACAGGGCGAGCAGTACTTC
NA,TRBV25-1,NA,TRBJ1-2,CASSEHGVNYGYTF,TGTGCCAGCAGTGAACACGGAGTGAACTATGGCTACACCTTC
NA,TRBV28,NA,TRBJ2-7,CASSLLKAIGEQYF,TGTGCCAGCAGCTTACTCAAGGCTATCGGCGAGCAGTACTTC
NA,TRBV5-1,TRBD1,TRBJ2-1,CASSSDRGANEQFF,TGCGCCAGCAGCTCGGACAGGGGGGCCAATGAGCAGTTCTTC
NA,TRBV6-1,NA,TRBJ2-7,CASSYSRDYEQYF,TGTGCCAGCAGTTATTCGCGGGACTACGAGCAGTACTTC
NA,TRBV19,NA,TRBJ2-1,CASSIDDPRAYNEQFF,TGTGCCAGTAGTATAGATGACCCACGAGCCTACAATGAGCAGTTCTTC
NA,TRBV7-9,TRBD2,TRBJ2-1,CASTRGGSSYNEQFF,TGTGCCAGCACCCGGGGGGGATCCTCCTACAATGAGCAGTTCTTC
few,TRBV6-4,TRBD2,TRBJ2-1,CASQRSSGRLNEQFF,TGTGCCAGCCAAAGGTCTAGCGGGAGGTTAAATGAGCAGTTCTTC
few,TRBV4-1,NA,TRBJ1-5,CASSQDHGTPNQPQHF,TGCGCCAGCAGCCAAGATCATGGGACACCCAATCAGCCCCAGCATTTT